This entry features one TCR beta chain sequence. These data come from a study of blood T cell repertoires in COVID-19. Deletions cut 4 bases from V and 8 bases from J, with 11 bases between. Germline CDR1 is SNHLY and CDR2 is FYNNEI. CDR3 length: 12 residues. The protocol was immunoSEQ multiplex PCR, while the TCRdb copy is restricted to in-frame clones and leaves out a portion. The table lists 160,000 or so clones, about four fifths of them singletons, with roughly 3.5% in the top ten. Participant ages covered about 18 to 95 years across some 25 US areas. The V and J genes are TRBV2 and TRBJ1-2; D is unclear. The TCR comes from a woman aged 60 to 75 who had recovered from COVID-19. Sequenced: PBMCs or T cells enriched from blood (not recorded which). This chain's CDR3 is CASSAGNKGYTF. The CDR3 DNA reads as TGTGCCAGCAGTGCGGGGAATAAAGGCTACACCTTC.